This T cell receptor (beta chain) was recorded in a study (dated by TCRdb to about 2016). Libraries were made using RT-PCR. Sequencing relied on an Illumina MiSeq. TCRdb redid the processing of the public reads, applying fastp at Q25 and MiXCR, and retained in-frame beta chains. Entries are consolidated by CDR3 protein sequence, retaining the most common genes and DNA. This sample gives about 700,000 distinct CDR3 sequences in total; approximately 14% of them show up just once. Together, the top ten hold roughly 3.9% of the sample. CDR1 and CDR2 were assigned from the germline V gene (reference sequence) as SGHKS and YYEKEE. The germline V end is reduced by 4 bases and the J end by 4 bases; junction bases left unmatched: 11. The CDR3, cysteine through phenylalanine, is 17 amino acids long. The read is trimmed to its CDR3 DNA, 51 bases read in frame from base 1. Comments on this clonotype: Its antigen remains undetermined. Base qualities are missing; no much larger clone stands one base away.

This sequence originates from a female donor in good health, serving as a healthy control. What was sequenced was memory CD4+ T cells from blood. The rearrangement joined TRBV5-5 to TRBJ1-1, and TRBD1 matches 12 of the central bases. The DNA is TGTGCCAGCAGCACCCGGGACAGGGGGCCTGGGCGCACTGAAGCTTTCTTT. Translated, this gives CASSTRDRGPGRTEAFF. Outside the CDR3, residues come from the reference TRBV5-5 and TRBJ1-1 proteins, so the full variable domain is: DAGVTQSPTHLIKTRGQQVTLRCSPISGHKSVSWYQQVLGQGPQFIFQYYEKEERGRGNFPDRFSARQFPNYSSELNVNALLLGDSALYLCASSTRDRGPGRTEAFFGQGTRLTVV.